The rows below give T cell receptor beta chains drawn from one sample of a study of identical twins. TCRdb used MiXCR to reprocess the 5' RACE reads, holding one entry per CDR3 protein. Here the sample spans under 900,000 distinct CDR3 sequences, about 18% being singletons. The same data also contributed to another study, on T cells expressing NK-cell markers.

Sequenced input: PBMCs. The source of these receptors is a woman under 30 in good health. CDR3s leave out the opening cysteine and the closing phenylalanine or tryptophan. Each record gives: clone size, V gene, CDR3 protein. Size is stated for part of the rows, as once, few or many counts, or as a class when the clone is expanded.

- TRBV5-1 ASSTSGEGNQPQH
few TRBV7-9 ASSRPGDYNSPLH
few TRBV12-3/TRBV12-4 ASRGMGDTEAF
- TRBV11-2 ASSSGGPFYYEQF
- TRBV28 ASIPWPDRKETYPYQETQY
- TRBV15 AIKRARDLGGYT
few TRBV6-2/TRBV6-3 ASSDRTAGAYEQY
- TRBV7-9 ASSFIPGQGLHEQY
few TRBV12-3/TRBV12-4 ASSQTQLPSSYNEQF
few TRBV10-3 AISESRQMNTEAF
few TRBV20-1 SASSWRGDQETQY
- TRBV4-1 ASSQGPGQQETQY
few TRBV6-1 ASSEGGVSYNEQF
many TRBV7-3 ASSSRPPGQGETQY
- TRBV20-1 SATGGSSFDTQY
- TRBV5-1 ASSPGLAGVEYNEQF
few TRBV5-1 ASSPASFSLWEQF
few TRBV7-2 ASSLVAKNIQY
- TRBV5-1 ASSPLRESSYNEQF
few TRBV6-1 ASRPGQGYTDTQY